This TCR beta chain was recorded in a study of shared clonotypes between healthy human individuals. The CDR3 totals 12 residues. Looked up from germline, CDR1 is SGHTA and CDR2 is FQGNSA. With 5 bases removed from V and 4 bases from J, the gap between germline ends came to 6 bases. Libraries were prepared by immunoSEQ multiplex PCR; TCRdb keeps only in-frame clonotypes and omits some of them. The table shows about 490,000 clones, with less than 80% occurring only once. The V and J genes are TRBV7-2 and TRBJ1-5; D uncertain. This receptor was taken from a woman aged 40-49 years in good health. Some clones in this sample may be carry-over from other donors' samples. The sample comprised PBMCs. CDR3 loop: CASSARNQPQHF. The CDR3 DNA follows: TGTGCCAGCAGCGCCCGGAATCAGCCCCAGCATTTT.